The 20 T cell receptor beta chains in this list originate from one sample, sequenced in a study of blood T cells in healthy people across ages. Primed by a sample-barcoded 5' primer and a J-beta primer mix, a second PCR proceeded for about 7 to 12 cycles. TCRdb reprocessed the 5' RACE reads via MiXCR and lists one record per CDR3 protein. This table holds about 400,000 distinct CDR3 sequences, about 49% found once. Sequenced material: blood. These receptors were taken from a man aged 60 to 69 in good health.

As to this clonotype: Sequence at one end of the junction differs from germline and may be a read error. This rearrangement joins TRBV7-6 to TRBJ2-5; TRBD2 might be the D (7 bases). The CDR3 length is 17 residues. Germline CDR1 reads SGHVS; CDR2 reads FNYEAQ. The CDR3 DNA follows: TGTGCCAGCGGCTTAGCGCGTGGCGGGGGCCTCCAAGAGACCCAGTACTTC. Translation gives CASGLARGGGLQETQYF.

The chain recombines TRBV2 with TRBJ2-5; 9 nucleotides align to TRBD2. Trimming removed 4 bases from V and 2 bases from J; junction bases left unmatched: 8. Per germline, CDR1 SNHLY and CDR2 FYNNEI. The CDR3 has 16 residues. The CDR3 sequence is CASSVPTSGPQETQYF. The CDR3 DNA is TGTGCCAGCAGTGTCCCGACTAGCGGACCACAAGAGACCCAGTACTTC. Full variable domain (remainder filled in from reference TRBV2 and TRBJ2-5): EPEVTQTPSHQVTQMGQEVILRCVPISNHLYFYWYRQILGQKVEFLVSFYNNEISEKSEIFDDQFSVERPDGSNFTLKIRSTKLEDSAMYFCASSVPTSGPQETQYFGPGTRLLVL.

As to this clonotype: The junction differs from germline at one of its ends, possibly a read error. The DNA of the CDR3 is TGTGCCAGCAGCTTAGACAGGTCTAATTCACTCCTCCACTTT. Its translation: CASSLDRSNSLLHF. V and J are TRBV7-2 and TRBJ1-6, with D possibly being TRBD1 (5 bases). CDR1 SGHTA and CDR2 FQGNSA come from the germline V gene. CDR3 length: 14 amino acids.

The CDR3 is CASSLEGGTSYEQYF. As DNA, the CDR3 is TGTGCCAGCAGCTTAGAGGGCGGGACCTCCTACGAGCAGTACTTC. The V call is TRBV11-2, the J call TRBJ2-7, with TRBD2 as a possible D gene (6 bases). The CDR3 consists of 15 residues. Germline V CDR1 and CDR2: SGHAT, FQNNGV. The V and J ends lost 0 bases and 0 bases respectively, with 9 bases between them.

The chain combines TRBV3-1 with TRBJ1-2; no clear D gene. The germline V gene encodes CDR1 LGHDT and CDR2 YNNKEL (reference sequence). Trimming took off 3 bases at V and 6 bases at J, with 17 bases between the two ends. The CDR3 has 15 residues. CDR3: CASSHGLRSWDGYTF. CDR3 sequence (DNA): TGTGCCAGCAGCCATGGTTTAAGGTCCTGGGATGGCTACACCTTC.

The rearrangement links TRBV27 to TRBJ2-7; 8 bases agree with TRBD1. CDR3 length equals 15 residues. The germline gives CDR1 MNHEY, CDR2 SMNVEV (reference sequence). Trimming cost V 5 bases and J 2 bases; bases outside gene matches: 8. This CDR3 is CASSLTGGVTYEQYF. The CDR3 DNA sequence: TGTGCCAGCAGTCTCACAGGGGGTGTTACCTACGAGCAGTACTTC.

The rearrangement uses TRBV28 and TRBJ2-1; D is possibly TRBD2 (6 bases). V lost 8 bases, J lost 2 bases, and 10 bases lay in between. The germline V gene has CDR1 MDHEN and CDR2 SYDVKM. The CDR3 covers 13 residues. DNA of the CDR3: TGTGCCAGCTCTAGCGTTACCTACAATGAGCAGTTCTTC. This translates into CASSSVTYNEQFF. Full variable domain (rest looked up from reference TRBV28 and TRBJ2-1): DVKVTQSSRYLVKRTGEKVFLECVQDMDHENMFWYRQDPGLGLRLIYFSYDVKMKEKGDIPEGYSVSREKKERFSLILESASTNQTSMYLCASSSVTYNEQFFGPGTRLTVL.

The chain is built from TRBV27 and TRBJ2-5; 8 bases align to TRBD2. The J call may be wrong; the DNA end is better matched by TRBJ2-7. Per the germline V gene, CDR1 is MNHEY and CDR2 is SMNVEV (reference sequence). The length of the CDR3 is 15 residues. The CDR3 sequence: CASSAPGLVGGEQYF. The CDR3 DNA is TGTGCCAGCAGTGCCCCGGGACTAGTTGGGGGCGAGCAGTACTTC.

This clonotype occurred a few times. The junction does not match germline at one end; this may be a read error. This CDR3 is CASSLAGAGDTQYF. In nucleotides, the CDR3 is TGTGCCAGCAGTTTAGCGGGTGCGGGAGATACGCAGTATTTT. This chain joins TRBV7-2 and TRBJ2-3, with 7 bases aligning to TRBD2. The germline V gene has CDR1 SGHTA and CDR2 FQGNSA. There are 14 residues in the CDR3.

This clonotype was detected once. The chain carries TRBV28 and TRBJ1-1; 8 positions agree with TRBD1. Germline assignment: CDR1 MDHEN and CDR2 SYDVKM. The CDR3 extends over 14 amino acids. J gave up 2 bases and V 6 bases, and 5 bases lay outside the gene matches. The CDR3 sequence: CASRNDRGNTEAFF. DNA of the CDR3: TGTGCCAGCAGAAATGACAGGGGAAACACTGAAGCTTTCTTT.

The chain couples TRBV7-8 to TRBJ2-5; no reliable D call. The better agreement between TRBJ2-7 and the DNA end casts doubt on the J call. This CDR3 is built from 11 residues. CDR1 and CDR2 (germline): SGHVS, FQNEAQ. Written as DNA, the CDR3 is TGTGCCAGCAGTAATTACGACGAGCAGTACTTC. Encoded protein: CASSNYDEQYF.

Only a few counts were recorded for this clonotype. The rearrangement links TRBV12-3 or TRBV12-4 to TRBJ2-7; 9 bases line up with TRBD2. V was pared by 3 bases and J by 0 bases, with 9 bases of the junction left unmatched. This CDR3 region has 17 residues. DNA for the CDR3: TGTGCCAGCAGTTTTAAGACTAGCGGACGAAGCTCCTACGAGCAGTACTTC. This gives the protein CASSFKTSGRSSYEQYF.

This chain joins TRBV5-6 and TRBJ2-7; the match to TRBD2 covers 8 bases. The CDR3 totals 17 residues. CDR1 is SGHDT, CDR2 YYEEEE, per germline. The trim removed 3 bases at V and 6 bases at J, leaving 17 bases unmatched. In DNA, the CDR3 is TGTGCCAGCAGCTCCTACGGGGAGAGCGGGAGACACGGCGAGCAGTACTTC. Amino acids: CASSSYGESGRHGEQYF.

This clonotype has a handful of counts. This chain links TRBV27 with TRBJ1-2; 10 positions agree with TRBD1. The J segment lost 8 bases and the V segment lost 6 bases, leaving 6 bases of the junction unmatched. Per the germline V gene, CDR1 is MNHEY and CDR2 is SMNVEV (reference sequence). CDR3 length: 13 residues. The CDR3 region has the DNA TGTGCCAGCAGAAGACAGGGGGCAGAAGGCTACACCTTC. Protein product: CASRRQGAEGYTF.

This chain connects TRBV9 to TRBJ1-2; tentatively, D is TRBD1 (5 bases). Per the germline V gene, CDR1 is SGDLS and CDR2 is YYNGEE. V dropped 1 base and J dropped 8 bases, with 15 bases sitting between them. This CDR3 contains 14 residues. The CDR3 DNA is TGTGCCAGCAGCGTAAGGGGCGGCCTGGTCGGCTACACCTTC. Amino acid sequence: CASSVRGGLVGYTF.

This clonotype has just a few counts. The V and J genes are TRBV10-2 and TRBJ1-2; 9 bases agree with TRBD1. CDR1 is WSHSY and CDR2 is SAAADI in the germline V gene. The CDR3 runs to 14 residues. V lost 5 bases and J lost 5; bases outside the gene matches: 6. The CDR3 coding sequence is TGCGCCAGCAGTCCCGGACAGGGGAGGTATGGCTACACCTTC. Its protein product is CASSPGQGRYGYTF.

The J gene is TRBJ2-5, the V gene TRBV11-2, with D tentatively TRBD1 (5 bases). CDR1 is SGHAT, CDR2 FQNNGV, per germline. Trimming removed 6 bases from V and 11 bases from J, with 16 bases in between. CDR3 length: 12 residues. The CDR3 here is CASRHDSNEQYF. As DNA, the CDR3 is TGTGCCAGCAGGCACGACAGCAATGAGCAGTACTTC.

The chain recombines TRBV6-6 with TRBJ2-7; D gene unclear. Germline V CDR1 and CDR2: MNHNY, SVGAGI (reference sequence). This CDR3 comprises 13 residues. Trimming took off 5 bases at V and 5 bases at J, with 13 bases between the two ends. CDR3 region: CASSDFAGNEQYF. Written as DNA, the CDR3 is TGTGCCAGCAGTGACTTCGCTGGCAACGAGCAGTACTTC.

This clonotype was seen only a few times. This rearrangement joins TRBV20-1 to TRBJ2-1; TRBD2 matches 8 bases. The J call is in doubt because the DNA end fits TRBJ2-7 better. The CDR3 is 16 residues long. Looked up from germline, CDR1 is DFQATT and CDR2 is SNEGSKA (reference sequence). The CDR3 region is CSANPRAGARSYEQYF. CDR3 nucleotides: TGCAGTGCTAACCCCAGAGCGGGAGCTAGGAGTTACGAGCAGTACTTC.

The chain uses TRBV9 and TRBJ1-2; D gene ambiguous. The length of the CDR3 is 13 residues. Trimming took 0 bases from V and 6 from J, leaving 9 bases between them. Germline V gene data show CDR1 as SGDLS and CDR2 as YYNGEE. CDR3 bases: TGTGCCAGCAGCGTAGGACATGACAATGGCTACACCTTC. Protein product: CASSVGHDNGYTF.